These 11 T cell receptor beta chains originate from one sample sequenced in a study of CD8 T cells in Susac syndrome. Reverse transcription of about 0.45 to 1 ug RNA used random hexamers. TCRdb used MiXCR to reprocess the immunoSEQ multiplex PCR reads, holding one entry per CDR3 protein. The sample holds about 160,000 distinct CDR3 sequences, roughly 94% seen once. Sequenced input: CD4+ T cells from PBMCs. Source of these receptors: a human donor in good health.

This chain links TRBV6-5 with TRBJ2-7; 7 nucleotides align to TRBD1. The germline V gene has CDR1 MNHEY and CDR2 SVGAGI. This CDR3 has 13 amino acids. V lost 9 bases to trimming and J lost 4 bases; unmatched junction nucleotides: 9. The CDR3 DNA follows: TGTGCCAGTCGGGACAGATTATCGTACGAGCAGTACTTC. Amino acid sequence: CASRDRLSYEQYF.

J is TRBJ1-2 and V is TRBV18; a possible D gene is TRBD1 (5 bases). The CDR3 has 15 residues. The germline V gene has CDR1 KGHSH and CDR2 LQKENI. Trimming left V 0 bases short and J 0 bases short, with 8 bases between. The CDR3 DNA sequence: TGTGCCAGCTCACCACCCTGGGGCTCTAACTATGGCTACACCTTC. It translates to CASSPPWGSNYGYTF.

The J gene is TRBJ2-3, the V gene TRBV25-1; 7 bases are shared with TRBD1. V gave up 1 base and J gave up 0 bases; unmatched junction bases: 7. The CDR3 runs 17 residues. CDR1 is MGHDK, CDR2 SYGVNS, per germline. CDR3 in amino acids: CASSESYRGPSTDTQYF. CDR3 nucleotide sequence: TGTGCCAGCAGTGAATCATACAGGGGCCCTAGCACAGATACGCAGTATTTT.

This rearrangement joins TRBV9 to TRBJ2-4; possible D gene TRBD1, 5 bases. The germline V gene has CDR1 SGDLS and CDR2 YYNGEE. V gave up 3 bases and J gave up 8 bases, with 12 bases separating them. This CDR3 spans 13 amino acids. CDR3 coding DNA: TGTGCCAGCAGCGCCGCGTTGGGGCACATTCAGTACTTC. It translates to CASSAALGHIQYF.

The genes are TRBV7-8 and TRBJ2-1; the D gene is possibly TRBD2 (6 bases). Trimming left V 5 bases short and J 0 bases short, with 11 bases between. Germline V gene lookup returns CDR1 SGHVS and CDR2 FQNEAQ. The length of the CDR3 is 15 residues. In nucleotides, the CDR3 is TGTGCCAGCAGCGGGCGGGGCCTCTCCTACAATGAGCAGTTCTTC. It is translated as CASSGRGLSYNEQFF.

The CDR3 reads CASSLVGGGTGELFF. The CDR3 DNA is TGCGCCAGCAGCTTGGTCGGGGGCGGCACCGGGGAGCTGTTTTTT. The chain is built from TRBV5-1 and TRBJ2-2; D is perhaps TRBD1 or TRBD2 (6 bases each). V was pared by 0 bases and J by 4 bases, with 10 bases between. CDR3 length: 15 amino acids. Per the germline V gene, CDR1 is SGHRS and CDR2 is YFSETQ.

The chain combines TRBV20-1 with TRBJ1-2; D not certain. V was pared by 0 bases and J by 8 bases, with 4 bases between. The CDR3 extends over 10 amino acids. Germline V gives CDR1 DFQATT, CDR2 SNEGSKA (reference sequence). This CDR3 reads CSARDGGYTF. As DNA, the CDR3 is TGCAGTGCTAGAGACGGGGGCTACACCTTC.

The rearrangement joins TRBV7-8 to TRBJ2-3, with 9 bases that match TRBD1. J lost 2 bases, V lost 2 bases, and 5 bases had no gene match. CDR3 length: 16 residues. Germline loops: CDR1 SGHVS, CDR2 FQNEAQ. The CDR3 spells CASSLYRDRDTDTQYF. The CDR3 DNA is TGTGCCAGCAGCTTATACCGGGACAGGGACACAGATACGCAGTATTTT.

This clonotype has at least ten counts. Germline and junction disagree at one end, which may indicate a read error. The chain links TRBV5-1 to TRBJ1-2, with 10 bases matching TRBD1. The CDR3 runs 14 residues. Germline-derived CDR1 and CDR2 are SGHRS and YFSETQ. The CDR3 DNA reads TGTGCCAGCAGCCCGGGACAGGGGAACTATGGCTACACCTTC. As protein: CASSPGQGNYGYTF.

The rearrangement links TRBV3-1 to TRBJ2-2; 10 nucleotides align to TRBD2. Germline values: CDR1 LGHDT, CDR2 YNNKEL (reference sequence). V lost 5 bases and J lost 5; bases outside the gene matches: 11. The CDR3 loop spans 17 amino acids. The CDR3 loop is CASSWGLAGVGTGELFF. CDR3 nucleotide sequence: TGTGCCAGCAGCTGGGGCCTAGCGGGAGTTGGGACCGGGGAGCTGTTTTTT.

This clonotype has just one count. The rearrangement joins TRBV6-6 to TRBJ2-7; 9 nucleotides line up with TRBD1. The CDR3 loop spans 15 amino acids. With 5 bases clipped from V and 2 bases from J, the junction kept 7 bases outside the gene matches. The germline CDR1 and CDR2 sequences are MNHNY and SVGAGI (reference sequence). The CDR3 region is CASSHGQGPTYEQYF. CDR3 sequence (DNA): TGTGCCAGCAGTCACGGACAGGGGCCAACCTACGAGCAGTACTTC.